A selection of T cell receptor beta chains follows, all from one sample in a study of blood T cell repertoires in COVID-19. Clones were read by immunoSEQ multiplex PCR, and TCRdb kept only the in-frame ones, dropping some. Seen here are some 240,000 clones, 84% observed once, and the top ten hold roughly 1.4%. The sequencing sample was made of peripheral blood. The receptors were sampled from a woman aged 40 to 50 who had recovered from COVID-19. The CDR3 runs from the conserved cysteine through the conserved F or W. A D gene is named only where the DNA matches it firmly. Size values are once, few and many counts, or a class for expanded clones, and some rows have none.

V gene	clone size	J gene	D gene	CDR3 protein	CDR3 DNA
TRBV30	.	TRBJ1-4	.	CAWNQGRVGEKLFF	TGTGCCTGGAACCAAGGGAGGGTCGGTGAAAAACTGTTTTTT
TRBV29-1	.	TRBJ1-2	.	CSVEFLDSGYTF	TGCAGCGTTGAATTCCTTGACAGCGGCTACACCTTC
TRBV7-2	once	TRBJ1-1	TRBD1	CASSPRDSPNTEAFF	TGTGCCAGCAGCCCCAGGGACAGCCCAAACACTGAAGCTTTCTTT
TRBV5-1	.	TRBJ2-7	TRBD1	CASSFAGDSKGEQYF	TGCGCCAGCAGCTTTGCAGGGGACAGCAAGGGAGAGCAGTACTTC
TRBV27	.	TRBJ1-4	TRBD1	CASQRQGAEKLFF	TGTGCCAGCCAAAGACAGGGGGCAGAAAAACTGTTTTTT
TRBV7-2	.	TRBJ1-4	.	CASSADSWGEKLFF	TGTGCCAGCAGCGCGGACAGCTGGGGGGAAAAACTGTTTTTT
TRBV9	.	TRBJ1-4	TRBD1	CASSVRQGLGEKLFF	TGTGCCAGCAGCGTTAGACAGGGTTTGGGGGAAAAACTGTTTTTT
TRBV6-2/TRBV6-3	.	TRBJ1-2	.	CASSYVDYGYTF	TGTGCCAGCAGTTACGTAGACTATGGCTACACCTTC
TRBV3-1/TRBV3-2	.	TRBJ2-2	TRBD1	CASSQDTGAGELFF	TGTGCCAGCAGCCAAGACACAGGGGCCGGGGAGCTGTTTTTT
TRBV19	.	TRBJ1-2	TRBD1	CASSTTGGAYGYTF	TGTGCCAGTAGTACGACAGGGGGCGCATATGGCTACACCTTC
TRBV6-4	.	TRBJ1-1	TRBD1	CASSDSLGTGDWEGNTEAFF	TGTGCCAGCAGTGACTCGTTGGGGACAGGGGACTGGGAGGGGAACACTGAAGCTTTCTTT
TRBV9	.	TRBJ1-1	TRBD1	CASSVNPGQGEAFF	TGTGCCAGCAGCGTAAATCCGGGACAGGGGGAAGCTTTCTTT
TRBV3-1/TRBV3-2	.	TRBJ2-1	TRBD1	CASSARTGDAYNEQFF	TGTGCCAGCAGCGCTCGGACAGGTGACGCCTACAATGAGCAGTTCTTC
TRBV6-6	few	TRBJ2-7	.	CASSAQGGFTYEQYF	TGTGCCAGCAGCGCGCAGGGGGGTTTTACCTACGAGCAGTACTTC
TRBV7-2	.	TRBJ2-3	TRBD2	CASSSTLNSGGTDTQYF	TGTGCCAGCAGCTCGACGTTGAATAGCGGGGGTACAGATACGCAGTATTTT
TRBV19	.	TRBJ2-2	.	CASKPAGRTGELFF	TGTGCCAGCAAACCCGCTGGGAGGACCGGGGAGCTGTTTTTT
TRBV28	.	TRBJ2-1	.	CASSYWGLTQNSYNEQFF	TGTGCCAGCAGTTATTGGGGACTTACACAGAACTCCTACAATGAGCAGTTCTTC
TRBV4-3	.	TRBJ2-3	TRBD2	CASSQDSLAGGSGDTQYF	TGCGCCAGCAGCCAAGACTCCCTAGCGGGGGGGTCGGGGGATACGCAGTATTTT
TRBV6-2/TRBV6-3	.	TRBJ2-7	TRBD1	CASSYLGQGWAEQYF	TGTGCCAGCAGTTACCTAGGACAGGGCTGGGCCGAGCAGTACTTC
TRBV7-9	.	TRBJ2-3	.	CASSMGLQGVTQYF	TGTGCCAGCAGCATGGGACTTCAAGGGGTTACGCAGTATTTT
TRBV6-2/TRBV6-3	.	TRBJ2-7	TRBD1	CASSWRTGPYEQYF	TGTGCCAGCAGTTGGAGGACAGGGCCCTACGAGCAGTACTTC
TRBV6-2/TRBV6-3	once	TRBJ1-6	.	CASSFRLNSPLHF	TGTGCCAGCAGTTTCCGACTAAATTCACCCCTCCACTTT
TRBV10-3	once	TRBJ2-7	TRBD1	CAISETGQGHEQYF	TGTGCCATCAGTGAGACGGGACAGGGACACGAGCAGTACTTC
TRBV20-1	few	TRBJ2-3	.	CSASIGRGFFTDTQYF	TGCAGTGCTAGTATCGGGCGGGGATTTTTCACAGATACGCAGTATTTT
TRBV11-3	.	TRBJ1-1	.	CASGAQQTNTEAFF	TGTGCCAGCGGGGCCCAACAAACGAACACTGAAGCTTTCTTT
TRBV19	.	TRBJ1-2	.	CASSISELYGYTF	TGTGCCAGTAGTATTAGTGAGCTCTATGGCTACACCTTC
TRBV19	.	TRBJ1-6	.	CASSILGTNSPLHF	TGTGCCAGTAGTATCCTAGGGACAAATTCACCCCTCCACTTT
TRBV2	.	TRBJ2-3	.	CASNPGNSADTQYF	TGTGCCAGCAATCCGGGTAATAGTGCAGATACGCAGTATTTT
TRBV9	.	TRBJ2-7	TRBD1	CASSAGTGTYEQYF	TGTGCCAGCAGCGCCGGGACAGGGACCTACGAGCAGTACTTC
TRBV20-1	.	TRBJ2-5	.	CSASDGLAQETQYF	TGCAGTGCTAGTGATGGACTGGCACAGGAGACCCAGTACTTC
TRBV6-5	.	TRBJ2-7	TRBD2	CASSSGASSYEQYF	TGTGCCAGCAGCAGCGGGGCCAGCTCCTACGAGCAGTACTTC
TRBV4-3	.	TRBJ1-1	TRBD1	CASSLFIVTGALNTEAFF	TGCGCCAGCAGCCTTTTCATTGTTACAGGGGCTCTTAACACTGAAGCTTTCTTT
TRBV12-3/TRBV12-4	.	TRBJ2-3	.	CASSLQGTDTQYF	TGTGCCAGCAGTTTACAGGGGACGGATACGCAGTATTTT
TRBV10-3	.	TRBJ2-7	.	CAISDGGLHSYEQYF	TGTGCCATCAGTGACGGGGGACTTCACTCCTACGAGCAGTACTTC
TRBV13	.	TRBJ1-2	.	CASSFFSGDYGYTF	TGTGCCAGCAGCTTCTTCAGCGGGGACTATGGCTACACCTTC
TRBV18	.	TRBJ1-1	.	CASSPSRGGLENTEAFF	TGTGCCAGCTCACCATCCAGGGGTGGTTTGGAGAACACTGAAGCTTTCTTT
TRBV19	.	TRBJ2-1	.	CASSTLRYYEQFF	TGTGCCAGTAGCACGCTACGGTACTATGAGCAGTTCTTC
TRBV29-1	.	TRBJ2-1	TRBD2	CSVGTLAGGGHNEQFF	TGCAGCGTTGGAACACTAGCGGGGGGAGGCCACAATGAGCAGTTCTTC
TRBV30	.	TRBJ1-1	TRBD1	CAWSFGDRYTEAFF	TGTGCCTGGAGCTTCGGGGACAGGTACACTGAAGCTTTCTTT
TRBV4-1	.	TRBJ2-3	TRBD2	CASSSSSGGKYTDTQYF	TGCGCCAGCAGTAGCTCTAGCGGGGGCAAATACACAGATACGCAGTATTTT
TRBV7-2	few	TRBJ1-6	.	CASSFSTGINSPLHF	TGTGCCAGCAGCTTCTCGACCGGGATTAATTCACCCCTCCACTTT
TRBV5-1	.	TRBJ1-1	.	CASSLDNRVPEAFF	TGCGCCAGCAGCTTGGACAACAGGGTACCTGAAGCTTTCTTT
TRBV9	.	TRBJ2-7	TRBD1	CASSGPGQGAGYEQYF	TGTGCCAGCAGCGGACCGGGACAGGGGGCGGGTTACGAGCAGTACTTC
TRBV29-1	.	TRBJ2-5	.	CSLDLQETQYF	TGCAGCCTAGACTTACAAGAGACCCAGTACTTC
TRBV30	once	TRBJ2-3	.	CAWSSLNTQYF	TGTGCCTGGAGTAGTCTAAACACGCAGTATTTT
TRBV7-2	.	TRBJ2-3	TRBD2	CASSLGLAGGTDTQYF	TGTGCCAGCAGCTTAGGACTAGCGGGGGGTACAGATACGCAGTATTTT
TRBV19	.	TRBJ2-7	TRBD1	CASSPNDRGGGYEQYF	TGTGCCAGTAGTCCGAATGACAGGGGCGGCGGCTACGAGCAGTACTTC
TRBV24-1	.	TRBJ2-3	TRBD2	CATSAQRGATDTQYF	TGTGCCACCAGTGCACAGCGGGGAGCCACAGATACGCAGTATTTT
TRBV28	.	TRBJ2-1	.	CASSVSEGDPTYYTYNEQFF	TGTGCCAGCAGCGTTTCCGAGGGGGACCCAACTTACTATACCTACAATGAGCAGTTCTTC
TRBV7-2	.	TRBJ2-1	TRBD1	CASRPTGARGEQFF	TGTGCCAGCCGACCGACAGGGGCAAGAGGTGAGCAGTTCTTC
TRBV7-2	.	TRBJ1-1	.	CASSVASNTEAFF	TGTGCCAGCAGCGTCGCGTCGAACACTGAAGCTTTCTTT
TRBV6-2/TRBV6-3	.	TRBJ2-1	TRBD2	CASSLEAGGPGNEQFF	TGTGCCAGCAGTCTAGAGGCGGGGGGGCCGGGGAATGAGCAGTTCTTC
TRBV12-3/TRBV12-4	.	TRBJ1-1	.	CASSLVQGAEAFF	TGTGCCAGCAGTTTAGTTCAGGGCGCTGAAGCTTTCTTT
TRBV7-2	.	TRBJ2-7	TRBD1	CASSSQAGQGEVEQYF	TGTGCCAGCAGCTCCCAAGCGGGACAGGGGGAAGTCGAGCAGTACTTC
TRBV6-1	.	TRBJ2-7	.	CASSEIFEGYEQYF	TGTGCCAGCAGTGAAATTTTTGAGGGTTACGAGCAGTACTTC
TRBV3-1/TRBV3-2	.	TRBJ1-1	.	CASSHYTEAFF	TGTGCCAGCAGCCACTACACTGAAGCTTTCTTT
TRBV9	.	TRBJ2-1	.	CASSVDRAPYNEQFF	TGTGCCAGCAGCGTAGACAGGGCCCCCTACAATGAGCAGTTCTTC
TRBV29-1	.	TRBJ2-3	TRBD2	CSVEGLAGTDTQYF	TGCAGCGTTGAAGGACTAGCGGGCACAGATACGCAGTATTTT
TRBV15	.	TRBJ2-1	TRBD1	CATSRADRGSGNEQFF	TGTGCCACCAGCAGAGCCGACAGGGGTTCCGGTAATGAGCAGTTCTTC
TRBV12-3/TRBV12-4	once	TRBJ2-7	.	CASSFGGTYEQYF	TGTGCCAGCAGTTTCGGAGGAACCTACGAGCAGTACTTC